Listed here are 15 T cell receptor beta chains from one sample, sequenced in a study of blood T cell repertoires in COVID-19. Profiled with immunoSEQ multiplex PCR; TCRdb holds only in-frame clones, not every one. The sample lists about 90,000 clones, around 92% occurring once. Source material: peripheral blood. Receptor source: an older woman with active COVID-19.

The CDR3 DNA reads as TGTGCCAGCAGCTTAAATGAAGGGGCCGTCTTCGGCAATGAGCAGTTCTTC. As protein: CASSLNEGAVFGNEQFF. V usage is TRBV7-9 and J usage is TRBJ2-1, with D possibly TRBD1 on 5 matching bases. Germline CDR1 is SEHNR and CDR2 is FQNEAQ (reference sequence). The V gene lost 2 bases and the J gene lost 6 bases, with 20 bases spanning the gap. The CDR3 consists of 17 residues.

CDR3 loop: CASSGGGSTDNEQFF. The CDR3, as DNA: TGTGCCAGTAGTGGGGGGGGGAGTACCGACAATGAGCAGTTCTTC. The rearrangement joins TRBV19 to TRBJ2-1; TRBD2 aligns across 7 bases. Germline V gene sequence: CDR1 LNHDA, CDR2 SQIVND (reference sequence). The J segment lost 5 bases and the V segment lost 5 bases, leaving 9 bases of the junction unmatched. This CDR3 comprises 15 residues.

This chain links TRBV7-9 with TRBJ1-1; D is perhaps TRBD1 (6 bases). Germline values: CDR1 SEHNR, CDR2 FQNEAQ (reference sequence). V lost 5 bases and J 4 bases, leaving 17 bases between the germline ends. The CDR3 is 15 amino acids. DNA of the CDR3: TGTGCCAGCAGCACCCTGAGGGGGAGGGGCACTGAAGCTTTCTTT. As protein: CASSTLRGRGTEAFF.

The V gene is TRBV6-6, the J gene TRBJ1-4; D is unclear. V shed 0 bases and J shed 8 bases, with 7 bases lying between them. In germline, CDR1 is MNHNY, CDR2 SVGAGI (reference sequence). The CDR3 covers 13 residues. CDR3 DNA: TGTGCCAGCAGTTACTCCCGGAGGGAAAAACTGTTTTTT. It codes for CASSYSRREKLFF.

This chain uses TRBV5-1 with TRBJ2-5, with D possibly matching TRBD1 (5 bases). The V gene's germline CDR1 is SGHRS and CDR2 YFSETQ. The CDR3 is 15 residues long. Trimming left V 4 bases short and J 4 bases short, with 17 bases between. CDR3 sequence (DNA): TGCGCCAGCAGCACCGGGCTCCCCCAGGGAGAGACCCAGTACTTC. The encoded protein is CASSTGLPQGETQYF.

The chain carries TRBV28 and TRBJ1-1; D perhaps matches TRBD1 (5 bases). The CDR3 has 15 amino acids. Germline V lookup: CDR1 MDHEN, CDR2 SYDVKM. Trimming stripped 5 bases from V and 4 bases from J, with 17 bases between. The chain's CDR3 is CASSTPWGGGTEAFF. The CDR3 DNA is TGTGCCAGCAGTACCCCTTGGGGGGGAGGCACTGAAGCTTTCTTT.

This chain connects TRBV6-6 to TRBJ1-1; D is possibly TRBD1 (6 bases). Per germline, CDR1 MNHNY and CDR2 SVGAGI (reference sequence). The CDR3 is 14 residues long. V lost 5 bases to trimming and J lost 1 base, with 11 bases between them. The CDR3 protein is CASSLTGPNTEAFF. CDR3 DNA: TGTGCCAGCAGTCTGACAGGTCCGAACACTGAAGCTTTCTTT.

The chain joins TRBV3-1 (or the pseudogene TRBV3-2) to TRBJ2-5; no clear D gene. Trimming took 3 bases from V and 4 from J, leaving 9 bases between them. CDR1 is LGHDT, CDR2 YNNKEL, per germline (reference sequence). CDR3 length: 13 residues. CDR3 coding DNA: TGTGCCAGCAGCCAGCTTGCGGCAGAGACCCAGTACTTC. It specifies CASSQLAAETQYF.

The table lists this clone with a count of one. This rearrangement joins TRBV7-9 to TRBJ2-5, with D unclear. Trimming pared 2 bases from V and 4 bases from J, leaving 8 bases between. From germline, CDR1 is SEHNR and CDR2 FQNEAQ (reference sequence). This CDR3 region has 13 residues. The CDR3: CASSLRNLETQYF. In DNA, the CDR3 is TGTGCCAGCAGCTTAAGAAACTTAGAGACCCAGTACTTC.

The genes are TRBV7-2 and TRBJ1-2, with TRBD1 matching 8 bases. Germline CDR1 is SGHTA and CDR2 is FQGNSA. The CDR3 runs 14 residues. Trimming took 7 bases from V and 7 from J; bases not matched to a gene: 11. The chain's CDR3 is CASNPDRVRVGYTF. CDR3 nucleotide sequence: TGTGCCAGCAACCCGGACAGGGTAAGGGTTGGCTACACCTTC.

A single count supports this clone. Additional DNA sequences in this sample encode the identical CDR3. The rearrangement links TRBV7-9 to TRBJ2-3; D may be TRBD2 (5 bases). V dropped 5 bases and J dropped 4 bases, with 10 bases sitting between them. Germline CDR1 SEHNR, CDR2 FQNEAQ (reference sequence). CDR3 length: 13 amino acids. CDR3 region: CASSPRGPDTQYF. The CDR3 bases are TGTGCCAGCAGCCCGAGAGGGCCAGATACGCAGTATTTT.

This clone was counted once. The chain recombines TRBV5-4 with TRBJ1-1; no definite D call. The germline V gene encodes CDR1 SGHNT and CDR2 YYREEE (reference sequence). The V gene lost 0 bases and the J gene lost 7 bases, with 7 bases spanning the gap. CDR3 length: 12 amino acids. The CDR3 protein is CASSLAGGEAFF. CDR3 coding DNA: TGTGCCAGCAGCTTGGCAGGAGGTGAAGCTTTCTTT.

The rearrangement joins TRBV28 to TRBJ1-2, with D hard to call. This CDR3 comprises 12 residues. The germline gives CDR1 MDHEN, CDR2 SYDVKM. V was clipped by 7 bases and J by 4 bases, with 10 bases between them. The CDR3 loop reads CASTRAAYGYTF. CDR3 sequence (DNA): TGTGCCAGCACGCGGGCAGCCTATGGCTACACCTTC.

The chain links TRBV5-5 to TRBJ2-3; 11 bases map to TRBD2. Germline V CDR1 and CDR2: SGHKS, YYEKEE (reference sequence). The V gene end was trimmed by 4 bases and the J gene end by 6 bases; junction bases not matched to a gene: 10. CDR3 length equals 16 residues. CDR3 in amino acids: CASSPGTSGGVDTQYF. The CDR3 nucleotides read TGTGCCAGCAGCCCGGGGACTAGCGGAGGGGTGGATACGCAGTATTTT.

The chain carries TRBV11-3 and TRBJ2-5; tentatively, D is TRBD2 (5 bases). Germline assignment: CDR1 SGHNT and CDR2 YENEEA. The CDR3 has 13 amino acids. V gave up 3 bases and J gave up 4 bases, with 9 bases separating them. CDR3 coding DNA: TGTGCCAGCAGCTTGTCTAGCCGAGAGACCCAGTACTTC. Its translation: CASSLSSRETQYF.